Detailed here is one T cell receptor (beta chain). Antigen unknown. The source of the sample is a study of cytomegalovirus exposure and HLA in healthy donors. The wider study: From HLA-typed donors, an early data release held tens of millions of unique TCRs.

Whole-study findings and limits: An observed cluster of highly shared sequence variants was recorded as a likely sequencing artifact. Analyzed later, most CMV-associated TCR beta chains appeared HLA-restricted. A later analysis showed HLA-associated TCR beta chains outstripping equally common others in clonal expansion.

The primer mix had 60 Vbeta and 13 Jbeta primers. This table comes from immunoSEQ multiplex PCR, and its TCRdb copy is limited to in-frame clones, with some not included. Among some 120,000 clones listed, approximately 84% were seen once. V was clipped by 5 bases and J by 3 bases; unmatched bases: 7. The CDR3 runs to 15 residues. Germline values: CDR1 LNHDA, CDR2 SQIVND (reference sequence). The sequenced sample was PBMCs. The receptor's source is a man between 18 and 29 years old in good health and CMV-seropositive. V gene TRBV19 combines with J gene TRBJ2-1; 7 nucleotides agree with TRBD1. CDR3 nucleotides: TGTGCCAGTAGTCCCTCCGGGACAGTCTACAATGAGCAGTTCTTC. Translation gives CASSPSGTVYNEQFF.